The T cell receptor beta chain described here comes from a study of blood T cell repertoires in COVID-19. The wider study: In each case, the material was cDNA or gDNA derived from T cells, B-cell-depleted T cells, or PBMCs.

From germline, CDR1 is WNHNN and CDR2 SYGVQD (reference sequence). The CDR3 is 16 amino acids. The V end was cut by 2 bases, the J end by 0 bases, with 14 bases between. The study counted Cohort 3 donors as recovered given two negative PCRs, clearance, or symptom resolution. As handled by the study authors: Amplified reference gene primers provided the basis for estimating nucleated cell counts. Using immunoSEQ multiplex PCR, the repertoire was profiled, and TCRdb retains in-frame clones only, with some absent. V and J calls and clone size are as listed in that table; D and trimming were resolved from the DNA. The sample lists a few hundred thousand clones, 88% occurring once.

The gene calls are TRBV10-1 and TRBJ2-7; D is perhaps TRBD2 (6 bases). The receptor was isolated from a man younger than 40 who had recovered from COVID-19. The sequenced sample consisted of PBMCs or T cells enriched from blood (not recorded which). CDR3 sequence reads: CASSEVRGASSYEQYF. Here the CDR3 DNA reads TGCGCCAGCAGTGAGGTTCGCGGGGCCAGCTCCTACGAGCAGTACTTC.